This entry lists 6 T cell receptor beta chains sequenced from one sample in a study of beta chain features in type 1 diabetes. The isolated RNA, all of it, was reverse transcribed, so expressed TCRB transcripts were what got sequenced. Here immunoSEQ multiplex PCR was the method, and the copy in TCRdb shows in-frame clones only, minus some. Of hundreds of thousands of clones listed, approximately 30% are singletons. Sequencing was performed on naive CD4+ T cells from blood. These receptors all stem from a man between 18 and 35 years old in good health.

DNA for the CDR3: TGCGCCAGCAGCTTGGTATTGGGAAATGAGCAGTTCTTC. This codes for CASSLVLGNEQFF. The chain recombines TRBV5-1 with TRBJ2-1; no firm D call. CDR3 length: 13 residues. In germline, CDR1 is SGHRS, CDR2 YFSETQ. The ends were cut back, 0 bases at V and 7 bases at J, with 8 bases in the middle. Supplemented by reference TRBV5-1 and TRBJ2-1, the full variable domain reads KAGVTQTPRYLIKTRGQQVTLSCSPISGHRSVSWYQQTPGQGLQFLFEYFSETQRNKGNFPGRFSGRQFSNSRSEMNVSTLELGDSALYLCASSLVLGNEQFFGPGTRLTVL.

This clone came up a few times. This chain connects TRBV29-1 to TRBJ1-1; a possible D gene is TRBD1 (5 bases). Looked up from germline, CDR1 is SQVTM and CDR2 is ANQGSEA. With 4 bases removed from V and 4 bases from J, the gap between germline ends came to 16 bases. CDR3 size: 14 residues. CDR3 nucleotide sequence: TGCAGCGTTGTCCAGGGCATGTTATCCACTGAAGCTTTCTTT. It yields the protein CSVVQGMLSTEAFF.

The chain has TRBV19 and TRBJ2-4, with unresolved D. V lost 10 bases to trimming and J lost 3 bases, with 13 bases between them. The CDR3 has 13 residues. The germline gives CDR1 LNHDA, CDR2 SQIVND (reference sequence). For the CDR3, the DNA is TGTGCCACCAAGGCAGTGAGCAAAAACATTCAGTACTTC. As protein: CATKAVSKNIQYF.

This sequence joins TRBV12-5 and TRBJ2-1; D ambiguous. This CDR3 contains 14 residues. Trimming pared 3 bases from V and 2 bases from J, leaving 8 bases between. Germline V gene sequence: CDR1 LGHNT, CDR2 FRNRAP. The CDR3 region is CASGLGSTYNEQFF. Written as DNA, the CDR3 is TGTGCTAGTGGTTTAGGAAGTACCTACAATGAGCAGTTCTTC.

The rearrangement uses TRBV7-2 and TRBJ2-1, with TRBD2 identical over 9 bases. V lost 4 bases, J lost 4 bases, and 5 bases stayed unmatched. Germline CDR1 and CDR2: SGHTA and FQGNSA. CDR3 length: 15 amino acids. CDR3 coding DNA: TGTGCCAGCAGCTGGGGACTAGCTAGGTACAATGAGCAGTTCTTC. This codes for CASSWGLARYNEQFF.

This chain connects TRBV5-6 to TRBJ2-3; 8 bases line up with TRBD2. The V and J ends lost 4 bases and 11 bases, in that order; junction bases with no gene match: 9. CDR3 size: 13 residues. Germline loops: CDR1 SGHDT, CDR2 YYEEEE. CDR3 DNA: TGTGCCAGCAGCGTGCCGGGACTAGTTATGCAGTATTTT. Encoded protein: CASSVPGLVMQYF.